The entry below gives a single T cell receptor beta chain sequence along with its context. Mismatch with germline at one junction end may stem from a read error. Produced via immunoSEQ multiplex PCR; TCRdb's table is partial and in-frame only. Among over 200,000 clones listed, about 87% were seen once. The data belong to a study of blood T cell repertoires in COVID-19. The wider study: The analysed material was cDNA or gDNA that came from T cells, B-cell-depleted T cells, or PBMCs.

The CDR3 totals 14 residues. Germline loops: CDR1 KGHSH, CDR2 LQKENI. Donors were grouped by their self-reported clinical history. Shortly before study entry, within 2 weeks, exposed participants had met a COVID-19 case. Sequencing was carried out using PBMCs or T cells enriched from blood (not recorded which). This receptor was taken from a young woman who had been exposed to COVID-19. The chain has TRBV18 and TRBJ2-7, with TRBD1 matching 10 bases. The chain's CDR3 is CASSPQPGQGHASF. The CDR3 DNA reads TGTGCCAGCTCACCACAGCCGGGACAGGGGCACGCGAGCTTC.